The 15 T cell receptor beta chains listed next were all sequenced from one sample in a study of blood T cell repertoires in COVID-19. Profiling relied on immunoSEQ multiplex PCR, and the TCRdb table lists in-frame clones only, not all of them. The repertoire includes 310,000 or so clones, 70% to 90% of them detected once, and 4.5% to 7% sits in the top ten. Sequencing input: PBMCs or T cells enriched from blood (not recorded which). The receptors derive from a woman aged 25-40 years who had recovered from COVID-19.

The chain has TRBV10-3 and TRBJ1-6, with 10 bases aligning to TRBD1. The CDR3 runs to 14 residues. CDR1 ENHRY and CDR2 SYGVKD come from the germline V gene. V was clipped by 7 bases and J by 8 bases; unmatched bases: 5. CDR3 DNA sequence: TGTGCCATCAAGGGGGGGACAGGGGATTCACCCCTCCACTTT. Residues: CAIKGGTGDSPLHF.

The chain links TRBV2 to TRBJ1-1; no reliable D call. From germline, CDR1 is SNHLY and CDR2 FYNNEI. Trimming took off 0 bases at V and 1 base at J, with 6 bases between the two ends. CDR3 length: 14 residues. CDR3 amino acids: CASSEALGNTEAFF. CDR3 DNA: TGTGCCAGCAGTGAAGCTCTCGGGAACACTGAAGCTTTCTTT.

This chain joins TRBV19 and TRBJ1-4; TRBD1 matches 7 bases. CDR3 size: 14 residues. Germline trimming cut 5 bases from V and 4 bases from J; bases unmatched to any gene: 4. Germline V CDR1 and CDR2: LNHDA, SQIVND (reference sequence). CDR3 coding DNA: TGTGCCAGTAGTCCGGGACAGCTTAATGAAAAACTGTTTTTT. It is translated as CASSPGQLNEKLFF. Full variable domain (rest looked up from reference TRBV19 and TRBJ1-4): DGGITQSPKYLFRKEGQNVTLSCEQNLNHDAMYWYRQDPGQGLRLIYYSQIVNDFQKGDIAEGYSVSREKKESFPLTVTSAQKNPTAFYLCASSPGQLNEKLFFGSGTQLSVL.

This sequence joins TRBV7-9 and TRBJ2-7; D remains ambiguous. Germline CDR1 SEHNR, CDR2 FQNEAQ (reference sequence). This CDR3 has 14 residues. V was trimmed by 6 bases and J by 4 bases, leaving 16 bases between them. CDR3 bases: TGTGCCAGCAGTGACACCTTCATGCGATACGAGCAGTACTTC. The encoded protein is CASSDTFMRYEQYF.

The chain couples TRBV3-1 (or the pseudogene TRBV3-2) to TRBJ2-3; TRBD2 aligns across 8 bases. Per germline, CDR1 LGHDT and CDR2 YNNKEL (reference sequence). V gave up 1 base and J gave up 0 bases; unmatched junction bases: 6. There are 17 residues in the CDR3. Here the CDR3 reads CASSQGLAGSSTDTQYF. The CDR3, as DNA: TGTGCCAGCAGCCAAGGGTTAGCGGGGTCTAGCACAGATACGCAGTATTTT.

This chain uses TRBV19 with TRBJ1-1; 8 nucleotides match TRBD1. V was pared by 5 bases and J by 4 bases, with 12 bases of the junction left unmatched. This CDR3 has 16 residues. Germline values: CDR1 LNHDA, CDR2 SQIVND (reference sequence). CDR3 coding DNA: TGTGCCAGTAGTCCGGGACAGGACCCTGGAGGCACTGAAGCTTTCTTT. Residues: CASSPGQDPGGTEAFF. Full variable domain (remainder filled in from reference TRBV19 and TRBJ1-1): DGGITQSPKYLFRKEGQNVTLSCEQNLNHDAMYWYRQDPGQGLRLIYYSQIVNDFQKGDIAEGYSVSREKKESFPLTVTSAQKNPTAFYLCASSPGQDPGGTEAFFGQGTRLTVV.

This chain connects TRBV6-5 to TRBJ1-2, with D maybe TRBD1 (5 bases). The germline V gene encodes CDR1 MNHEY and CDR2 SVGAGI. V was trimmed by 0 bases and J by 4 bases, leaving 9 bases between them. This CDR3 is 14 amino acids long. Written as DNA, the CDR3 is TGTGCCAGCAGTTACTCGGGGCAGAGCTATGGCTACACCTTC. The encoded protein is CASSYSGQSYGYTF.

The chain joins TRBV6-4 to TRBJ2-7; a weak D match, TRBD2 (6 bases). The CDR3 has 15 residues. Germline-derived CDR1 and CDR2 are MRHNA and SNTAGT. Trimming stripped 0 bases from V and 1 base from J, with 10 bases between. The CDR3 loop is CASSDSPGESYEQYF. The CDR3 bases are TGTGCCAGCAGTGACTCACCGGGAGAGTCCTACGAGCAGTACTTC.

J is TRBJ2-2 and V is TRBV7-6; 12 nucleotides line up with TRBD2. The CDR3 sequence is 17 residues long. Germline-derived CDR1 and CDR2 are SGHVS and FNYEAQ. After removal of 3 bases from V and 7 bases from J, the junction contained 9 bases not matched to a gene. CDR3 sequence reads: CASSFPSTSGGNGELFF. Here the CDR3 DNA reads TGTGCCAGCAGCTTCCCCTCGACTAGCGGGGGAAACGGGGAGCTGTTTTTT.

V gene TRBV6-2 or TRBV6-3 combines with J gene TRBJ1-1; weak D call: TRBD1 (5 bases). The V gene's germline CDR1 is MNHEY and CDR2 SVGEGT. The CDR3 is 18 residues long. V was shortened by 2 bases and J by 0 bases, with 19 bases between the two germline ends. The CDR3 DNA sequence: TGTGCCAGCAGTTACCCCCCGGTGGCAGGACATGTGAACACTGAAGCTTTCTTT. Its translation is CASSYPPVAGHVNTEAFF.

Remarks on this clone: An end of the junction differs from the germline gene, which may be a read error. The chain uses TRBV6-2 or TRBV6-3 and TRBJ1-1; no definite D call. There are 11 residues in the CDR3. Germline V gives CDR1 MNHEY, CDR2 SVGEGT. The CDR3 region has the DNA TGTGCCAGCAGTCGAAACATTGAAGCTTTCTTT. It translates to CASSRNIEAFF.

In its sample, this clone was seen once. DNA of the CDR3: TGTGCCAGTAGTACCGGGACAGGACCTAGCACAGATACGCAGTATTTT. Translation: CASSTGTGPSTDTQYF. V and J are TRBV19 and TRBJ2-3; 8 bases align to TRBD1. Looked up from germline, CDR1 is LNHDA and CDR2 is SQIVND (reference sequence). V shed 4 bases and J 0 bases; nucleotides not matched to a gene: 6. This CDR3 region has 16 residues.

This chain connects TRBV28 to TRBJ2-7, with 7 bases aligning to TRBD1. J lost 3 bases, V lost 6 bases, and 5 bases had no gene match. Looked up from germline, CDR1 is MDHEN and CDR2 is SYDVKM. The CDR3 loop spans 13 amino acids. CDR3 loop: CASRGTDHYEQYF. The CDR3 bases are TGTGCCAGCAGGGGGACAGACCACTACGAGCAGTACTTC.

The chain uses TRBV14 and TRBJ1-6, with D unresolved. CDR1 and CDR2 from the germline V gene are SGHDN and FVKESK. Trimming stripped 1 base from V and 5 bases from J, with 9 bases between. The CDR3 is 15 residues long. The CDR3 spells CASSQGRKDNSPLHF. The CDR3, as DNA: TGTGCCAGCAGCCAAGGGAGAAAGGATAATTCACCCCTCCACTTT.

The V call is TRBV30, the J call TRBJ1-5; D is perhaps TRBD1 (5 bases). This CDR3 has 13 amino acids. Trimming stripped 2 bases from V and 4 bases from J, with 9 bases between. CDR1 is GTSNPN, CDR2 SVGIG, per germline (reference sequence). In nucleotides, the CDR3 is TGTGCCTGGAGTTTGGCAGGGAATCAGCCCCAGCATTTT. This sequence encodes CAWSLAGNQPQHF. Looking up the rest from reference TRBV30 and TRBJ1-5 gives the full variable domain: SQTIHQWPATLVQPVGSPLSLECTVEGTSNPNLYWYRQAAGRGLQLLFYSVGIGQISSEVPQNLSASRPQDRQFILSSKKLLLSDSGFYLCAWSLAGNQPQHFGDGTRLSIL.